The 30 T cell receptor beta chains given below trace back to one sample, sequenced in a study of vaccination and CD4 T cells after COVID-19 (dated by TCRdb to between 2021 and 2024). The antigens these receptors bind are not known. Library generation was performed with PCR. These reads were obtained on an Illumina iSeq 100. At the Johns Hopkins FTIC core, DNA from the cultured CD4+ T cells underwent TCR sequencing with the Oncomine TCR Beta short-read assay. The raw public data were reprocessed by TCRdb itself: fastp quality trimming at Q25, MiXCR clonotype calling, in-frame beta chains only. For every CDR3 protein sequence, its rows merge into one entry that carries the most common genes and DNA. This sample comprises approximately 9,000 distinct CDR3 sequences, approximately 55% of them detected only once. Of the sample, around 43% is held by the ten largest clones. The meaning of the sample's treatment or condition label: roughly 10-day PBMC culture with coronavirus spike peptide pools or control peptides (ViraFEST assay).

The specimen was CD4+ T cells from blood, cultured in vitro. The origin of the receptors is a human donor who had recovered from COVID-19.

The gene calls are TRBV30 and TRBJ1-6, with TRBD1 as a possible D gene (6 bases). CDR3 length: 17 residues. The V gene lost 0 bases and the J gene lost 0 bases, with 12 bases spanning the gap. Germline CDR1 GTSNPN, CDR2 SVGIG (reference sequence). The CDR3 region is CAWSVGGGNSYNSPLHF. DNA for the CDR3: TGTGCCTGGAGTGTAGGGGGAGGAAACTCCTATAATTCACCCCTCCACTTT.

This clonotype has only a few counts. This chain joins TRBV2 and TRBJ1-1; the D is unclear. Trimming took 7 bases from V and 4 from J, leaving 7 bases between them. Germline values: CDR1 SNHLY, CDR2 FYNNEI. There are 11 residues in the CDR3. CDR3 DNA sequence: TGTGCCAGCACACGGGGCACTGAAGCTTTCTTT. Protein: CASTRGTEAFF.

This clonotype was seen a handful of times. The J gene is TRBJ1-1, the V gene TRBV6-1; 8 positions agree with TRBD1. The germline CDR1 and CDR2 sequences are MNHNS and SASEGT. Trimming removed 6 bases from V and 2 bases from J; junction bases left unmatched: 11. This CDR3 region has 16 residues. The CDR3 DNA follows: TGTGCCAGCAGACCACCCACCGGGACAGGCAACACTGAAGCTTTCTTT. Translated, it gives CASRPPTGTGNTEAFF.

CDR3 in amino acids: CASSLGMNTEAFF. The DNA of the CDR3 is TGTGCCAGCAGCTTGGGGATGAACACTGAAGCTTTCTTT. The rearrangement links TRBV11-3 to TRBJ1-1; D uncertain. In germline, CDR1 is SGHNT, CDR2 YENEEA. With 3 bases removed from V and 0 bases from J, the gap between germline ends came to 5 bases. This CDR3 comprises 13 residues.

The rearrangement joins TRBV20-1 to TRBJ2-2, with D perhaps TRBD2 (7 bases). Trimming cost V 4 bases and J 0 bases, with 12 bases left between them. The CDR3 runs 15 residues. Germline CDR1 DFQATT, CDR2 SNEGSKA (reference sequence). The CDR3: CSATAGAPNTGELFF. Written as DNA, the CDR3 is TGCAGTGCTACCGCGGGGGCTCCGAACACCGGGGAGCTGTTTTTT.

Written as DNA, the CDR3 is TGTGCCAGCAGGCCCCCTGCGGGTCGCACAGATACGCAGTATTTT. Amino acids: CASRPPAGRTDTQYF. This chain uses TRBV6-1 with TRBJ2-3, with D possibly matching TRBD2 (5 bases). The CDR3 consists of 15 residues. The germline CDR1 and CDR2 sequences are MNHNS and SASEGT. The V end was cut by 6 bases, the J end by 1 base, with 14 bases between.

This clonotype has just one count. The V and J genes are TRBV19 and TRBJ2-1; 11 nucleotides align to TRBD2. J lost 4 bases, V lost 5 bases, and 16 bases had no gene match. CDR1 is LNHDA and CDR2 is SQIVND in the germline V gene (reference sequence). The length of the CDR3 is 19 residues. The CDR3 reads CASSPQLLAGGPLYNEQFF. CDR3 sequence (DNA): TGTGCCAGTAGTCCGCAACTGCTAGCGGGGGGCCCCCTTTACAATGAGCAGTTCTTC.

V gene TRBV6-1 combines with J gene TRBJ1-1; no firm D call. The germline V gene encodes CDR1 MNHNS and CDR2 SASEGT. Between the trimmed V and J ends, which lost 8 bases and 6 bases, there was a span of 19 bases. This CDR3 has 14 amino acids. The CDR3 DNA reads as TGTGCCAGCTGTGCTTCTATAAGTTACGCTGAAGCTTTCTTT. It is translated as CASCASISYAEAFF.

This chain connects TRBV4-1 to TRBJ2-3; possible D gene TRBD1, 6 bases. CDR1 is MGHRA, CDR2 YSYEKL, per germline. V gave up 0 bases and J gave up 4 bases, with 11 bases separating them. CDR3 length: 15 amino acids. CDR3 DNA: TGCGCCAGCAGCCAAGAAGGGACAAGCCCAGATACGCAGTATTTT. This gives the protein CASSQEGTSPDTQYF.

DNA for the CDR3: TGTGCCTGGAGTCGGGGGATCGATAGCAATCAGCCCCAGCATTTT. It encodes CAWSRGIDSNQPQHF. The V gene is TRBV30, the J gene TRBJ1-5, with D possibly matching TRBD1 (5 bases). Germline V gives CDR1 GTSNPN, CDR2 SVGIG (reference sequence). The V end lost 2 bases, the J end lost 0 bases, and 11 bases lay between the germline ends. The CDR3 runs 15 residues.

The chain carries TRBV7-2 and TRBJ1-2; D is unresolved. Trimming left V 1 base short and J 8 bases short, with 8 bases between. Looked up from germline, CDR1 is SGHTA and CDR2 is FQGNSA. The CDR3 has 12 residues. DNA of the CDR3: TGTGCCAGCAGCTTAGAGAGATGGGGCTACACCTTC. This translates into CASSLERWGYTF.

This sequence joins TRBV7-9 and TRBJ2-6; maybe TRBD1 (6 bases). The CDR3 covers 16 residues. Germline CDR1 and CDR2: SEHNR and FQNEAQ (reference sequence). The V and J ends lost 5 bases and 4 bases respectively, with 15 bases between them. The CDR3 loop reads CASSLYVGAGANVLTF. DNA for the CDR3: TGTGCCAGCAGCCTCTACGTGGGGGCGGGGGCCAACGTCCTGACTTTC.

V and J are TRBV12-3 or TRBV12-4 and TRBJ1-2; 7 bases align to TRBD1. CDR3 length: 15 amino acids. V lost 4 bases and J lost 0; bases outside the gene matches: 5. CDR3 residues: CASSYRGEANYGYTF. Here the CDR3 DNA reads TGTGCCAGCAGTTACAGGGGCGAAGCTAACTATGGCTACACCTTC.

The CDR3 nucleotides are TGTGCCAGCAGCCCCCCCTGGGAAAGGGGCGACCAGGCCGGGGAGCTGTTTTTT. Amino acids: CASSPPWERGDQAGELFF. The V and J genes are TRBV11-3 and TRBJ2-2; D possibly corresponds to TRBD1 (5 bases). V shed 5 bases and J shed 6 bases, with 25 bases lying between them. Germline-derived CDR1 and CDR2 are SGHNT and YENEEA. The CDR3 length is 18 residues.

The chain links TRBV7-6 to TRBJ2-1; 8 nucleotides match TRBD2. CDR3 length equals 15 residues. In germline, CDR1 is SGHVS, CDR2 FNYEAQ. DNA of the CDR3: TGTGCTAGCGGCCCCCAGCGGGGGCCGAACAATGAGCAGTTCTTC. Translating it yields CASGPQRGPNNEQFF. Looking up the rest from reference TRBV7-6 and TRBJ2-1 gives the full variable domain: GAGVSQSPRYKVTKRGQDVALRCDPISGHVSLYWYRQALGQGPEFLTYFNYEAQQDKSGLPNDRFSAERPEGSISTLTIQRTEQRDSAMYRCASGPQRGPNNEQFFGPGTRLTVL.

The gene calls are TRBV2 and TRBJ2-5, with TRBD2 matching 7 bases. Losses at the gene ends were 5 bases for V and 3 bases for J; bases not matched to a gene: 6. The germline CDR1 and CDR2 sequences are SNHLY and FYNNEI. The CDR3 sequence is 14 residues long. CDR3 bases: TGTGCCAGCAGTCGGTGGGGGGGGAAAGAGACCCAGTACTTC. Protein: CASSRWGGKETQYF.

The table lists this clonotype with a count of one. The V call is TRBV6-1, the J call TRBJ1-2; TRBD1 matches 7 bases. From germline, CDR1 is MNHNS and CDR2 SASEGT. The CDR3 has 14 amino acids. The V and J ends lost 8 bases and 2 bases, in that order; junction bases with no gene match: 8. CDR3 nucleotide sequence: TGTGCCAGCTACTTCCCGGGACAGAACTATGGCTACACCTTC. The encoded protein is CASYFPGQNYGYTF.

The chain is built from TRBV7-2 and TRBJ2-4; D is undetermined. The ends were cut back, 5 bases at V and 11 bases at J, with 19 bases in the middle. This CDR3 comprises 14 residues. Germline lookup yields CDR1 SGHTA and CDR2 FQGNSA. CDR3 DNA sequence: TGTGCCAGCAGCCCACAAGACGGCAGGAAGGTTCAGTACTTC. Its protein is CASSPQDGRKVQYF.

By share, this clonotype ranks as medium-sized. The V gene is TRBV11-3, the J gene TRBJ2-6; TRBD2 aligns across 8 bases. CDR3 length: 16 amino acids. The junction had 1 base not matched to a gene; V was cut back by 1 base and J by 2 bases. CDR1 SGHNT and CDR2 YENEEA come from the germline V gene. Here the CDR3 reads CASSLVGGAGANVLTF. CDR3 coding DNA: TGTGCCAGCAGCTTAGTCGGGGGGGCTGGGGCCAACGTCCTGACTTTC.

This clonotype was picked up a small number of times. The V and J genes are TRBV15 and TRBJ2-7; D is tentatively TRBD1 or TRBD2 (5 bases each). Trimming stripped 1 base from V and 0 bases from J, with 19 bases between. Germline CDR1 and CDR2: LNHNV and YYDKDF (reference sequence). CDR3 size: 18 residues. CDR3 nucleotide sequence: TGTGCCACCAGCAGAGCTCACCTCAGGGACCGCTCCTCCTACGAGCAGTACTTC. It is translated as CATSRAHLRDRSSYEQYF.

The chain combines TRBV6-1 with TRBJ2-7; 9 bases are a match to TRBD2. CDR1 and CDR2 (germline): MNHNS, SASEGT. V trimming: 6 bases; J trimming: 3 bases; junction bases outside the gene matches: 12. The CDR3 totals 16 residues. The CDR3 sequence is CASSPSGSGGFYEQYF. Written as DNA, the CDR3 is TGTGCCAGCAGCCCCTCGGGTAGCGGGGGTTTCTACGAGCAGTACTTC.

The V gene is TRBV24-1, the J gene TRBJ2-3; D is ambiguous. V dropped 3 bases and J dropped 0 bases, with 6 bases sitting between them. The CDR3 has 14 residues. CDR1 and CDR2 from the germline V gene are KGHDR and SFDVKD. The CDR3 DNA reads TGTGCCACCAGTGATGCCGTTAGCACAGATACGCAGTATTTT. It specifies CATSDAVSTDTQYF.

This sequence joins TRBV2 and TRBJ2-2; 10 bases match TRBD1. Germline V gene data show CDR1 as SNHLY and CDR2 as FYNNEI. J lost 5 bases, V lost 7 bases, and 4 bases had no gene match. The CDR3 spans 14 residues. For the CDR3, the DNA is TGTGCCAGCATGCGACAGGGGGCGACCGGGGAGCTGTTTTTT. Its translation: CASMRQGATGELFF.

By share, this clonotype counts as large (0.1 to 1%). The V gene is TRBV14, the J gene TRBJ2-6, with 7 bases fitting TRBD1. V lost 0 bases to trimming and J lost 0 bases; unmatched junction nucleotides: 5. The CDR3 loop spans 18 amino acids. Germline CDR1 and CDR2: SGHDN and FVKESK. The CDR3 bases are TGTGCCAGCAGCCAAGAATGGACAGGCAGCTCTGGGGCCAACGTCCTGACTTTC. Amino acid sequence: CASSQEWTGSSGANVLTF. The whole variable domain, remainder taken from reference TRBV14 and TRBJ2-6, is EAGVTQFPSHSVIEKGQTVTLRCDPISGHDNLYWYRRVMGKEIKFLLHFVKESKQDESGMPNNRFLAERTGGTYSTLKVQPAELEDSGVYFCASSQEWTGSSGANVLTFGAGSRLTVL.

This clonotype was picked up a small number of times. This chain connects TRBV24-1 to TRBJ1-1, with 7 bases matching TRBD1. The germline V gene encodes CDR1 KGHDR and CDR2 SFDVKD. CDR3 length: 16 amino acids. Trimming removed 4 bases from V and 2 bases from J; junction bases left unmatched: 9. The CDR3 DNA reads TGTGCCACCAGTGACCTTTCGACAGGGTACAACACTGAAGCTTTCTTT. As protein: CATSDLSTGYNTEAFF.

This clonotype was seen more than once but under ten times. This CDR3 is CASSLWRRGQNEQFF. DNA of the CDR3: TGTGCCAGCAGCTTGTGGCGGCGGGGGCAAAATGAGCAGTTCTTC. V is TRBV7-2 and J is TRBJ2-1, with TRBD2 as a possible D gene (7 bases). The germline gives CDR1 SGHTA, CDR2 FQGNSA. The CDR3 runs to 15 residues. Trimming removed 3 bases at V and 7 bases at J, with 16 bases between.

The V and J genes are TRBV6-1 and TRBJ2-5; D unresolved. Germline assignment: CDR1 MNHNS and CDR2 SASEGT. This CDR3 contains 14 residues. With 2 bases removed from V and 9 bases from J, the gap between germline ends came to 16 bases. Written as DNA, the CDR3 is TGTGCCAGCAGTGAACGGACCGCCTCGGTGTCCCAGTACTTC. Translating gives CASSERTASVSQYF.

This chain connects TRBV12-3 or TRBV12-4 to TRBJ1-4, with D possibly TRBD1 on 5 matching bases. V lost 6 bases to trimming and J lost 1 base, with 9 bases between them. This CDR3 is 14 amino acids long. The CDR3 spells CASSPGVTNEKLFF. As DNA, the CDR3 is TGTGCCAGCAGCCCGGGGGTAACTAATGAAAAACTGTTTTTT.

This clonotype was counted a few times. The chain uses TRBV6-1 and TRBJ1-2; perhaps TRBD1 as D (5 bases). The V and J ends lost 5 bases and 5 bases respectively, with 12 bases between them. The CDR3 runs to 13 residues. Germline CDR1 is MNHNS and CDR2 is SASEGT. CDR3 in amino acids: CASSPDRSYGYTF. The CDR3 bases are TGTGCCAGCAGTCCTGACAGATCATATGGCTACACCTTC.

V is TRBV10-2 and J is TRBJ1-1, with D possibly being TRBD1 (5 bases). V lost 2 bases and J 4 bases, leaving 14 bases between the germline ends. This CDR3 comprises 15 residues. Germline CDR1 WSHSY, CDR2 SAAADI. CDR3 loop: CASSERGRLGTEAFF. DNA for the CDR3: TGCGCCAGCAGTGAGAGGGGCAGGTTGGGCACTGAAGCTTTCTTT.